This is a list of T cell receptor beta chains from one sample in a study of PD-L1 blockade in urothelial cancer. The protocol was immunoSEQ multiplex PCR, while the TCRdb copy is restricted to in-frame clones and leaves out a portion. The top ten clones hold 7.3% of a sample with some 40,000 clones, under 95% of them seen once. The sequencing used PBMCs, collected around atezolizumab (anti-PD-L1) treatment. The source of these receptors is a man aged 65 to 85 with urothelial cancer. Both conserved end residues are part of each CDR3. Each record gives: clone size, D gene, V gene, J gene, CDR3 protein, CDR3 DNA. The D gene is left open where the match is weak. A clone size is listed for some rows: how often the clone was seen (once, few, many), or a class if it is expanded.

.,.,TRBV6-5,TRBJ2-7,CASSYSGGRGYEQYF,TGTGCCAGCAGTTACTCGGGCGGCAGGGGATACGAGCAGTACTTC
.,TRBD2,TRBV2,TRBJ2-3,CASPGGTSGSGTDTQYF,TGTGCCAGCCCGGGCGGGACTAGCGGGAGTGGTACAGATACGCAGTATTTT
.,TRBD1,TRBV5-1,TRBJ2-5,CASSPGTGGQETQYF,TGCGCCAGCAGTCCAGGGACAGGGGGGCAAGAGACCCAGTACTTC
.,TRBD1,TRBV27,TRBJ2-3,CASSFGTGGIADTQYF,TGTGCCAGCAGTTTTGGGACAGGGGGTATCGCAGATACGCAGTATTTT
.,TRBD2,TRBV5-4,TRBJ2-1,CASSLVPSGSYEQFF,TGTGCCAGCAGCTTGGTTCCTAGCGGGAGCTATGAGCAGTTCTTC
once,TRBD1,TRBV10-3,TRBJ1-2,CAISGDRLGLGGYTF,TGTGCCATCAGTGGGGACAGGTTAGGTTTGGGTGGCTACACCTTC
.,TRBD1,TRBV28,TRBJ2-2,CASMTPGQGTWRDLTGELFF,TGTGCCAGCATGACCCCGGGACAGGGAACTTGGCGGGACCTCACCGGGGAGCTGTTTTTT
.,.,TRBV27,TRBJ2-7,CASSPSSYEQYF,TGTGCCAGCAGCCCGAGCTCCTACGAGCAGTACTTC
.,TRBD2,TRBV11-2,TRBJ2-2,CASSLVFLQREGPGELFF,TGTGCCAGCAGCTTAGTGTTCCTCCAGCGGGAGGGCCCCGGGGAGCTGTTTTTT
.,TRBD2,TRBV27,TRBJ2-1,CASSFVSGRNGEQFF,TGTGCCAGCAGTTTTGTAAGCGGGAGGAACGGTGAGCAGTTCTTC
medium-sized,TRBD1,TRBV28,TRBJ1-5,CASSLSRGQGNQPQHF,TGTGCCAGCAGTTTAAGTAGAGGACAGGGAAATCAGCCCCAGCATTTT
.,.,TRBV27,TRBJ2-5,CASSPSSAAAQYF,TGTGCCAGCAGCCCTTCCTCAGCCGCGGCCCAGTACTTC
.,.,TRBV28,TRBJ2-7,CASSLPSHNRVSEDEQYF,TGTGCCAGCAGTTTGCCATCACACAATAGGGTTAGCGAAGACGAGCAGTACTTC
.,TRBD2,TRBV19,TRBJ2-3,CASSPTSVSTDTQYF,TGTGCCAGTAGCCCGACTAGCGTTAGCACAGATACGCAGTATTTT
.,.,TRBV5-1,TRBJ1-4,CASSLARGRNEKLFF,TGCGCCAGCAGCTTGGCAAGGGGGAGAAATGAAAAACTGTTTTTT
.,.,TRBV21-1,TRBJ2-1,CASSKQREVVNEQFF,TGTGCCAGCAGCAAACAGCGGGAGGTGGTCAATGAGCAGTTCTTC
.,.,TRBV15,TRBJ1-1,CATSIAANTEAFF,TGTGCCACCAGCATAGCAGCGAACACTGAAGCTTTCTTT
.,TRBD1,TRBV19,TRBJ2-7,CATSRDRVERQYF,TGTGCCACATCCCGGGACAGGGTTGAGAGGCAGTACTTC
.,.,TRBV11-2,TRBJ2-5,CASREAGETQYF,TGTGCCAGCAGGGAGGCTGGGGAGACCCAGTACTTC
.,.,TRBV28,TRBJ2-3,CASKAGTDTQYF,TGTGCCAGCAAGGCGGGCACAGATACGCAGTATTTT
.,TRBD1,TRBV2,TRBJ1-5,CASSPGTGGNQPQHF,TGTGCCAGCAGTCCCGGGACAGGGGGCAATCAGCCCCAGCATTTT
.,.,TRBV23-1,TRBJ1-2,CASSQSSVNYGYTF,TGCGCCAGCAGTCAATCTTCCGTTAACTATGGCTACACCTTC
once,TRBD2,TRBV18,TRBJ2-3,CASSPPAGVQDTQYF,TGTGCCAGCTCACCACCGGCGGGAGTTCAAGATACGCAGTATTTT
.,TRBD1,TRBV7-9,TRBJ2-2,CASSFRGQGDTGELFF,TGTGCCAGCAGCTTTCGAGGACAGGGGGACACCGGGGAGCTGTTTTTT
once,TRBD1,TRBV5-6,TRBJ2-7,CASSYTGGEQYF,TGTGCCAGCAGTTATACAGGGGGCGAGCAGTACTTC
.,.,TRBV28,TRBJ2-5,CASSPYRGGQETQYF,TGTGCCAGCAGTCCCTACAGGGGGGGACAAGAGACCCAGTACTTC
.,TRBD2,TRBV6-6,TRBJ2-1,CASTAGGAPNEQFF,TGTGCCAGCACAGCGGGAGGGGCCCCCAATGAGCAGTTCTTC
.,TRBD2,TRBV6-4,TRBJ2-2,CASSPKTSGRDTGELFF,TGTGCCAGCAGTCCGAAGACTAGCGGGAGAGACACCGGGGAGCTGTTTTTT
.,.,TRBV28,TRBJ2-3,CAISLGLSTDTQYF,TGTGCCATCAGCCTGGGCCTTAGCACAGATACGCAGTATTTT
.,.,TRBV27,TRBJ2-1,CASGGGWYNEQFF,TGTGCCAGCGGGGGGGGCTGGTACAATGAGCAGTTCTTC
.,.,TRBV9,TRBJ1-4,CASSVGPGKASIFATNEKLFF,TGTGCCAGCAGCGTAGGTCCAGGGAAAGCCTCTATCTTCGCAACTAATGAAAAACTGTTTTTT
.,TRBD2,TRBV5-1,TRBJ2-3,CASRTGTSHLTKRTSTDTQYF,TGCGCCAGCCGTACAGGGACTAGTCATTTGACTAAACGGACTAGCACAGATACGCAGTATTTT
.,TRBD2,TRBV9,TRBJ2-2,CASRLTPSGSGELFF,TGTGCCAGCAGGCTCACGCCTAGCGGTTCCGGGGAGCTGTTTTTT
.,TRBD2,TRBV19,TRBJ2-1,CASSPTSGPYNEQFF,TGTGCCAGTAGCCCGACTAGCGGCCCCTACAATGAGCAGTTCTTC
.,TRBD2,TRBV5-1,TRBJ2-2,CASRGLAGGLVAGELFF,TGCGCCAGCCGAGGACTAGCGGGAGGGCTTGTAGCCGGGGAGCTGTTTTTT
.,TRBD2,TRBV9,TRBJ2-5,CASSVSGLAEETQYF,TGTGCCAGCAGCGTCTCGGGACTAGCGGAAGAGACCCAGTACTTC
.,.,TRBV6-1,TRBJ1-1,CASSEEEGRAEAFF,TGTGCCAGCAGTGAGGAGGAGGGTAGGGCTGAAGCTTTCTTT
few,TRBD1,TRBV5-1,TRBJ1-2,CASSSQGDYGYTF,TGCGCCAGCAGCTCCCAGGGGGACTATGGCTACACCTTC
.,.,TRBV4-1,TRBJ1-2,CASSQDGGLIFNYGYTF,TGCGCCAGCAGCCAAGATGGGGGGTTAATTTTTAACTATGGCTACACCTTC
.,.,TRBV7-9,TRBJ2-3,CASSFVAQSRLTDTQYF,TGTGCCAGCAGCTTTGTGGCTCAATCACGACTCACAGATACGCAGTATTTT
.,.,TRBV7-8,TRBJ2-7,CASSFAGIHEQYF,TGTGCCAGCAGCTTTGCAGGGATCCACGAGCAGTACTTC
.,TRBD2,TRBV7-7,TRBJ2-5,CASSLGLAGQETQYF,TGTGCCAGCAGCTTAGGCCTAGCGGGACAAGAGACCCAGTACTTC
once,TRBD1,TRBV19,TRBJ2-3,CASTQKGTESITDTQYF,TGTGCCAGTACCCAAAAAGGGACAGAGAGTATAACGGATACGCAGTATTTT
.,.,TRBV6-5,TRBJ2-7,CASNGLSKPYEQYF,TGTGCCAGCAACGGACTTTCAAAGCCCTACGAGCAGTACTTC
.,TRBD2,TRBV19,TRBJ2-5,CASSPRTGLAGALQETQYF,TGTGCCAGTAGTCCTCGGACGGGACTAGCGGGCGCTTTACAAGAGACCCAGTACTTC
.,TRBD1,TRBV28,TRBJ2-6,CASSLWQGVGANVLTF,TGTGCCAGCAGTTTATGGCAGGGGGTAGGGGCCAACGTCCTGACTTTC
.,TRBD1,TRBV6-5,TRBJ1-2,CASSDRAVLNYGYTF,TGTGCCAGCAGCGACAGGGCAGTCCTTAACTATGGCTACACCTTC
.,.,TRBV19,TRBJ2-7,CASSISGQTYEQYF,TGTGCCAGTAGTATTAGTGGACAGACCTACGAGCAGTACTTC
.,.,TRBV6-1,TRBJ2-5,CASSTGFQETQYF,TGTGCCAGCAGTACAGGGTTCCAAGAGACCCAGTACTTC
.,TRBD2,TRBV18,TRBJ2-5,CASSPSSRPHRLAGVDSETQYF,TGTGCCAGCTCACCGAGTTCCAGGCCTCACAGACTAGCGGGAGTTGATTCAGAGACCCAGTACTTC
.,TRBD1,TRBV27,TRBJ2-5,CASSPRDRGKETQYF,TGTGCCAGCAGTCCGAGGGACAGGGGGAAAGAGACCCAGTACTTC